Given below is one TCR beta chain in context. TCRdb keeps only in-frame clones here, not all; method: immunoSEQ multiplex PCR. This sample yields tens of thousands of clones, of which 92% are seen a single time; 0.85% to 1% belongs to the top ten. The source of the sample is a study of monozygotic twins with cystic fibrosis. Germline CDR1 MRHNA, CDR2 SNTAGT. Trimming removed 6 bases from V and 4 bases from J; junction bases left unmatched: 4. The CDR3 consists of 14 residues. J is TRBJ2-3 and V is TRBV6-4; 10 bases match TRBD2. The sample consisted of blood. This TCR was sampled from a girl aged 2 to 9 with cystic fibrosis. This CDR3 is CASSPLAGSDTQYF. CDR3 nucleotide sequence: TGTGCCAGCAGCCCACTAGCGGGATCAGATACGCAGTATTTT.